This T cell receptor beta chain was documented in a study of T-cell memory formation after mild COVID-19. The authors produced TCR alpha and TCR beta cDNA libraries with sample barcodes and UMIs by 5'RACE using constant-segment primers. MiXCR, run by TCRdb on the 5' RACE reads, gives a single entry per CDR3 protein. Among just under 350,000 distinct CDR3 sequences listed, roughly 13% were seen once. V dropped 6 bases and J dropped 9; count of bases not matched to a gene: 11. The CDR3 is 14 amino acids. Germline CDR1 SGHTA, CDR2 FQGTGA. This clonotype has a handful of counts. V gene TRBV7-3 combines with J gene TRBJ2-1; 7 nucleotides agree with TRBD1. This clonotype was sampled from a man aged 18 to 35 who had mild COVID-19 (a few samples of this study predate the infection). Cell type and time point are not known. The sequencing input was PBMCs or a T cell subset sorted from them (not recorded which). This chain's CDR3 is CASRPKVGGGEQFF. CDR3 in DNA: TGTGCCAGCAGACCTAAAGTAGGGGGCGGTGAGCAGTTCTTC.